These T cell receptor beta chains were read from a single sample in a study of blood T cell repertoires in COVID-19. The protocol was immunoSEQ multiplex PCR, while the TCRdb copy is restricted to in-frame clones and leaves out a portion. Here the sample spans approximately 77,000 clones, around 76% being singletons. The sample taken for sequencing was peripheral blood. Receptors originate from a man aged 65 to 85 with active or convalescent COVID-19. Both conserved end residues are part of each CDR3. Fields, in order: V gene, D gene, clone size, J gene, CDR3 protein, CDR3 DNA. D genes are given only for firm matches. Rows give clone size only sometimes, using once, few, many, or a class for an expanded clone.

V gene: TRBV30; D gene: TRBD2; clone size: -; J gene: TRBJ2-3; CDR3 protein: CAWNPAGHTQYF; CDR3 DNA: TGTGCCTGGAATCCAGCGGGGCATACGCAGTATTTT
V gene: TRBV2; D gene: -; clone size: -; J gene: TRBJ2-2; CDR3 protein: CASSESRMAGELFF; CDR3 DNA: TGTGCCAGCAGCGAATCGCGCATGGCCGGGGAGCTGTTTTTT
V gene: TRBV18; D gene: -; clone size: -; J gene: TRBJ2-5; CDR3 protein: CASSPALETQYF; CDR3 DNA: TGTGCCAGCTCACCAGCACTAGAGACCCAGTACTTC
V gene: TRBV2; D gene: -; clone size: -; J gene: TRBJ2-5; CDR3 protein: CASAQGRETQYF; CDR3 DNA: TGTGCCAGTGCTCAGGGGAGAGAGACCCAGTACTTC
V gene: TRBV28; D gene: -; clone size: once; J gene: TRBJ2-3; CDR3 protein: CASLAGQGDTQYF; CDR3 DNA: TGTGCCAGCTTGGCTGGGCAGGGAGATACGCAGTATTTT
V gene: TRBV28; D gene: TRBD1; clone size: -; J gene: TRBJ2-1; CDR3 protein: CASSLTGALNEQFF; CDR3 DNA: TGTGCCAGCAGTTTAACAGGGGCCCTCAATGAGCAGTTCTTC
V gene: TRBV2; D gene: TRBD1; clone size: -; J gene: TRBJ2-2; CDR3 protein: CASRGQANTGELFF; CDR3 DNA: TGTGCCAGCCGCGGACAGGCTAACACCGGGGAGCTGTTTTTT
V gene: TRBV12-3/TRBV12-4; D gene: -; clone size: -; J gene: TRBJ2-3; CDR3 protein: CASRGGPTDTQYF; CDR3 DNA: TGTGCCAGCAGGGGGGGGCCCACAGATACGCAGTATTTT
V gene: TRBV7-9; D gene: TRBD1; clone size: -; J gene: TRBJ1-2; CDR3 protein: CASSFGQEGYGYTF; CDR3 DNA: TGTGCCAGCAGCTTTGGACAGGAGGGCTATGGCTACACCTTC
V gene: TRBV7-6; D gene: -; clone size: few; J gene: TRBJ1-4; CDR3 protein: CASSPRTDRTNEKLFF; CDR3 DNA: TGTGCCAGCAGCCCCAGGACAGATCGAACTAATGAAAAACTGTTTTTT
V gene: TRBV4-1; D gene: TRBD1; clone size: -; J gene: TRBJ2-7; CDR3 protein: CASSQHGTGASKQYF; CDR3 DNA: TGCGCCAGCAGCCAACACGGGACAGGGGCCTCCAAGCAGTACTTC
V gene: TRBV5-1; D gene: TRBD2; clone size: -; J gene: TRBJ2-1; CDR3 protein: CASSSGLAGLSGEQFF; CDR3 DNA: TGCGCCAGCAGCTCCGGACTAGCGGGGCTTTCTGGTGAGCAGTTCTTC
V gene: TRBV4-2; D gene: -; clone size: few; J gene: TRBJ1-1; CDR3 protein: CASSQDPTGMNTEAFF; CDR3 DNA: TGTGCCAGCAGCCAAGATCCGACAGGCATGAACACTGAAGCTTTCTTT
V gene: TRBV28; D gene: -; clone size: -; J gene: TRBJ1-1; CDR3 protein: CASTRGGDAAEAFF; CDR3 DNA: TGTGCCAGCACTCGAGGAGGGGATGCAGCTGAAGCTTTCTTT
V gene: TRBV2; D gene: TRBD1; clone size: -; J gene: TRBJ1-2; CDR3 protein: CASILDRGHGYTF; CDR3 DNA: TGTGCCAGCATTCTTGACAGGGGCCATGGCTACACCTTC
V gene: TRBV28; D gene: -; clone size: -; J gene: TRBJ1-4; CDR3 protein: CASQIGTKNEKLFF; CDR3 DNA: TGTGCCAGCCAAATCGGGACAAAGAATGAAAAACTGTTTTTT
V gene: TRBV6-5; D gene: TRBD1; clone size: -; J gene: TRBJ1-5; CDR3 protein: CASTQQGNQPQHF; CDR3 DNA: TGTGCCAGCACCCAACAGGGGAACCAGCCCCAGCATTTT
V gene: TRBV12-5; D gene: TRBD1; clone size: -; J gene: TRBJ1-4; CDR3 protein: CASGLVTTGWNEKLFF; CDR3 DNA: TGTGCTAGTGGTTTGGTTACGACAGGGTGGAATGAAAAACTGTTTTTT
V gene: TRBV2; D gene: -; clone size: -; J gene: TRBJ1-3; CDR3 protein: CASAYGNTIYF; CDR3 DNA: TGTGCCAGTGCCTATGGAAACACCATATATTTT
V gene: TRBV6-4; D gene: -; clone size: -; J gene: TRBJ1-4; CDR3 protein: CASSGGYEKEKLFF; CDR3 DNA: TGTGCCAGCAGTGGAGGTTACGAGAAGGAAAAACTGTTTTTT
V gene: TRBV4-1; D gene: TRBD1; clone size: -; J gene: TRBJ2-5; CDR3 protein: CASKPGQLEETQYF; CDR3 DNA: TGCGCCAGCAAACCGGGACAGCTAGAAGAGACCCAGTACTTC
V gene: TRBV5-1; D gene: TRBD2; clone size: -; J gene: TRBJ2-2; CDR3 protein: CASSLLPLAGINTGELFF; CDR3 DNA: TGCGCCAGCAGCTTACTCCCACTAGCGGGGATAAACACCGGGGAGCTGTTTTTT
V gene: TRBV30; D gene: TRBD1; clone size: -; J gene: TRBJ1-1; CDR3 protein: CAWTRGTNTEAFF; CDR3 DNA: TGTGCCTGGACCAGGGGGACGAACACTGAAGCTTTCTTT
V gene: TRBV19; D gene: TRBD2; clone size: -; J gene: TRBJ2-1; CDR3 protein: CASSRGANNEQFF; CDR3 DNA: TGTGCCAGTTCGCGGGGGGCGAACAATGAGCAGTTCTTC
V gene: TRBV3-1/TRBV3-2; D gene: -; clone size: -; J gene: TRBJ1-2; CDR3 protein: CASSQNTGGSGYTF; CDR3 DNA: TGTGCCAGCAGCCAAAATACTGGGGGCTCTGGCTACACCTTC
V gene: TRBV24-1; D gene: -; clone size: -; J gene: TRBJ2-7; CDR3 protein: CATSASGQWHEQYF; CDR3 DNA: TGTGCCACCAGTGCCTCCGGACAGTGGCACGAGCAGTACTTC
V gene: TRBV4-2; D gene: -; clone size: many; J gene: TRBJ2-1; CDR3 protein: CASSQAPRGGAGDEQFF; CDR3 DNA: TGTGCCAGCAGCCAAGCACCAAGAGGGGGGGCCGGGGATGAGCAGTTCTTC
V gene: TRBV6-5; D gene: TRBD2; clone size: -; J gene: TRBJ2-1; CDR3 protein: CASSHSGGTYNEQFF; CDR3 DNA: TGTGCCAGCAGCCACAGCGGGGGGACCTACAATGAGCAGTTCTTC
V gene: TRBV18; D gene: -; clone size: -; J gene: TRBJ1-4; CDR3 protein: CASSPLDSFNEKLFF; CDR3 DNA: TGTGCCAGCTCACCACTAGACAGCTTTAATGAAAAACTGTTTTTT
V gene: TRBV6-5; D gene: -; clone size: -; J gene: TRBJ1-3; CDR3 protein: CASSSGTGNTIYF; CDR3 DNA: TGTGCCAGCAGTTCCGGGACTGGAAACACCATATATTTT
V gene: TRBV21-1; D gene: -; clone size: -; J gene: TRBJ1-4; CDR3 protein: CASNYEKLFF; CDR3 DNA: TGTGCCAGTAACTATGAAAAACTGTTTTTT
V gene: TRBV19; D gene: TRBD1; clone size: -; J gene: TRBJ1-2; CDR3 protein: CASQSFRDSYPNYGYTF; CDR3 DNA: TGTGCCAGTCAAAGCTTTCGGGACAGCTATCCTAACTATGGCTACACCTTC
V gene: TRBV2; D gene: TRBD1; clone size: -; J gene: TRBJ2-2; CDR3 protein: CASSRGQLTGELFF; CDR3 DNA: TGTGCCAGCAGCCGGGGACAGCTCACCGGGGAGCTGTTTTTT
V gene: TRBV7-3; D gene: -; clone size: few; J gene: TRBJ2-1; CDR3 protein: CASRLDGTHNEQFF; CDR3 DNA: TGTGCCAGCCGGTTGGATGGGACTCACAATGAGCAGTTCTTC
V gene: TRBV4-1; D gene: TRBD1; clone size: -; J gene: TRBJ1-5; CDR3 protein: CASSQRGQEDQPQHF; CDR3 DNA: TGCGCCAGCAGCCAAAGGGGGCAAGAGGATCAGCCCCAGCATTTT
V gene: TRBV4-1; D gene: -; clone size: -; J gene: TRBJ1-4; CDR3 protein: CASSVGGVEEKLFF; CDR3 DNA: TGCGCCAGCAGCGTAGGAGGAGTGGAAGAAAAACTGTTTTTT
V gene: TRBV4-1; D gene: -; clone size: -; J gene: TRBJ2-5; CDR3 protein: CASSPAAARDQETQYF; CDR3 DNA: TGCGCCAGCAGCCCAGCTGCGGCAAGAGATCAGGAGACCCAGTACTTC
V gene: TRBV15; D gene: -; clone size: once; J gene: TRBJ1-2; CDR3 protein: CATSRGYLYGYTF; CDR3 DNA: TGTGCCACCAGCAGAGGGTACCTATATGGCTACACCTTC
V gene: TRBV5-4; D gene: -; clone size: -; J gene: TRBJ2-1; CDR3 protein: CASSLDRSIRNEQFF; CDR3 DNA: TGTGCCAGCAGCTTGGACCGGTCGATACGTAATGAGCAGTTCTTC
V gene: TRBV21-1; D gene: -; clone size: -; J gene: TRBJ1-2; CDR3 protein: CAWVGRQDELGGYTF; CDR3 DNA: TGTGCCTGGGTGGGACGACAGGACGAGCTGGGAGGCTACACCTTC
V gene: TRBV27; D gene: -; clone size: -; J gene: TRBJ2-3; CDR3 protein: CASSPTQGRDTQYF; CDR3 DNA: TGTGCCAGCAGTCCGACTCAGGGGCGGGATACGCAGTATTTT
V gene: TRBV5-1; D gene: TRBD1; clone size: -; J gene: TRBJ2-5; CDR3 protein: CASSLVGTERQETQYF; CDR3 DNA: TGCGCCAGCAGCTTGGTAGGGACAGAACGACAAGAGACCCAGTACTTC